The 32 T cell receptor beta chains below all came from one sample that was sequenced in a study of cytomegalovirus exposure and HLA in healthy donors. The PCR had 60 Vbeta and 13 Jbeta primers. Data came from immunoSEQ multiplex PCR; TCRdb stores just in-frame clones and leaves some out. This sample has roughly 69,000 clones, with 65% to 70% found just once. The sequenced sample was PBMCs. Every receptor here comes from a male donor in good health and CMV-seropositive.

This clone was detected a few times. The chain links TRBV29-1 to TRBJ2-7; TRBD1 agrees at 11 bases. Trimming cost V 4 bases and J 6 bases; bases outside gene matches: 8. Germline V gives CDR1 SQVTM, CDR2 ANQGSEA. This CDR3 has 14 residues. The CDR3 loop is CSVVGLGQGGEQYF. The CDR3 DNA reads TGCAGCGTTGTCGGGTTGGGACAGGGGGGCGAGCAGTACTTC.

This chain uses TRBV6-5 with TRBJ2-7; D might be TRBD1 (5 bases). V lost 2 bases to trimming and J lost 2 bases, with 7 bases between them. Germline CDR1 reads MNHEY; CDR2 reads SVGAGI. This CDR3 has 13 amino acids. CDR3 amino acids: CASSYATAYEQYF. CDR3 DNA: TGTGCCAGCAGTTACGCGACAGCCTACGAGCAGTACTTC.

This clone has a single count. This chain joins TRBV9 and TRBJ2-7; D gene uncertain. This CDR3 region has 15 residues. Germline lookup yields CDR1 SGDLS and CDR2 YYNGEE. Trimming removed 4 bases from V and 2 bases from J, with 16 bases in between. CDR3 in DNA: TGTGCCAGCAGCCCCACGGTGGCAGGTACCTACGAGCAGTACTTC. This gives the protein CASSPTVAGTYEQYF.

The V call is TRBV27, the J call TRBJ1-4; tentative D call: TRBD1 (6 bases). This CDR3 has 14 residues. Germline V gives CDR1 MNHEY, CDR2 SMNVEV (reference sequence). The V and J ends lost 4 bases and 4 bases respectively, with 10 bases between them. Written as DNA, the CDR3 is TGTGCCAGCAGTTCCCCGGACAGTAATGAAAAACTGTTTTTT. It yields the protein CASSSPDSNEKLFF.

The V call is TRBV7-6, the J call TRBJ2-1, with 8 bases matching TRBD2. CDR1 is SGHVS and CDR2 is FNYEAQ in the germline V gene. V lost 3 bases, J lost 6 bases, and 7 bases stayed unmatched. The CDR3 has 15 amino acids. The CDR3 DNA reads TGTGCCAGCAGCTTCAGACTAGCGAGAGGCAATGAGCAGTTCTTC. Translated, it gives CASSFRLARGNEQFF.

The chain carries TRBV6-6 and TRBJ1-2; D is perhaps TRBD1 (5 bases). The length of the CDR3 is 13 residues. The V and J ends lost 5 bases and 5 bases respectively, with 12 bases between them. In germline, CDR1 is MNHNY, CDR2 SVGAGI (reference sequence). CDR3 residues: CASSPGFRYGYTF. CDR3 in DNA: TGTGCCAGCAGTCCAGGGTTTCGGTATGGCTACACCTTC.

The rearrangement joins TRBV6-1 to TRBJ2-6, with D hard to call. Germline loops: CDR1 MNHNS, CDR2 SASEGT. This CDR3 is 15 amino acids long. Trimming stripped 6 bases from V and 0 bases from J, with 9 bases between. The CDR3 protein is CASRSLSSGANVLTF. The CDR3 DNA reads as TGTGCCAGCAGGAGTTTGAGCTCTGGGGCCAACGTCCTGACTTTC.

The CDR3 region is CASTAGRVWNEQFF. As DNA, the CDR3 is TGTGCCAGCACCGCGGGGCGGGTTTGGAATGAGCAGTTCTTC. The genes are TRBV2 and TRBJ2-1, with a tentative D call TRBD2 (6 bases). The germline gives CDR1 SNHLY, CDR2 FYNNEI. Trimming removed 7 bases at V and 7 bases at J, with 17 bases between. There are 14 residues in the CDR3.

This clone was found once. V and J are TRBV29-1 and TRBJ2-7; D might be TRBD1 (5 bases). The V end was cut by 4 bases, the J end by 4 bases, with 8 bases between. The CDR3 is 11 amino acids. In germline, CDR1 is SQVTM, CDR2 ANQGSEA. CDR3 sequence reads: CSVVGAYEQYF. The CDR3 DNA reads TGCAGCGTTGTAGGGGCATACGAGCAGTACTTC.

The chain carries TRBV9 and TRBJ2-1; D is uncertain. V shed 1 base and J shed 6 bases, with 8 bases lying between them. Per the germline V gene, CDR1 is SGDLS and CDR2 is YYNGEE. The CDR3 is 13 residues long. The CDR3 DNA is TGTGCCAGCAGCGTAACCAGCGCCAATGAGCAGTTCTTC. It yields the protein CASSVTSANEQFF. The entire variable domain, with the rest obtained from reference TRBV9 and TRBJ2-1, is as follows: DSGVTQTPKHLITATGQRVTLRCSPRSGDLSVYWYQQSLDQGLQFLIQYYNGEERAKGNILERFSAQQFPDLHSELNLSSLELGDSALYFCASSVTSANEQFFGPGTRLTVL.

The chain couples TRBV9 to TRBJ2-1; D not resolved. The CDR3 contains 12 residues. Trimming shortened V by 3 bases and J by 5 bases, and 6 bases separated the two germline ends. Germline CDR1 is SGDLS and CDR2 is YYNGEE. CDR3 protein: CASSDRDNEQFF. DNA for the CDR3: TGTGCCAGCAGCGACCGGGACAATGAGCAGTTCTTC.

Regarding this clone: At one end, the junction sequence differs from germline, possibly due to a read error. This rearrangement joins TRBV7-9 to TRBJ2-2, with 7 bases fitting TRBD1. CDR3 length: 15 residues. Looked up from germline, CDR1 is SEHNR and CDR2 is FQNEAQ (reference sequence). This CDR3 is CSSSPSGRGKEELFF. CDR3 nucleotides: TGTTCCAGCAGCCCCTCGGGCAGGGGGAAGGAGGAGCTGTTTTTT.

The table lists this clone with a few counts. The J gene is TRBJ2-7, the V gene TRBV15; tentative D call: TRBD1 (5 bases). This CDR3 comprises 13 residues. In germline, CDR1 is LNHNV, CDR2 YYDKDF (reference sequence). Trimming removed 3 bases from V and 6 bases from J, with 12 bases in between. The CDR3 nucleotides are TGTGCCACCAGCAGTTGGGGCTTCGGCGAGCAGTACTTC. It is translated as CATSSWGFGEQYF.

The gene calls are TRBV7-9 and TRBJ2-5; 8 nucleotides align to TRBD1. V lost 5 bases and J lost 5; bases outside the gene matches: 10. Germline V gene data show CDR1 as SEHNR and CDR2 as FQNEAQ (reference sequence). The CDR3 is made up of 15 amino acids. In DNA, the CDR3 is TGTGCCAGCAGCCAACCGGGACAGGTGGGGGAGACCCAGTACTTC. This codes for CASSQPGQVGETQYF.

About this clone: A far larger clone differs by one base, so this is likely a read error. This specimen includes other DNA sequences encoding the same CDR3. The CDR3 protein is CASLGAGGPGEQYF. For the CDR3, the DNA is TGTGCCAGCTTGGGAGCGGGAGGGCCTGGGGAGCAGTACTTC. The chain recombines TRBV28 with TRBJ2-7, with 10 bases lining up with TRBD2. J gave up 7 bases and V 8 bases, and 11 bases lay outside the gene matches. CDR1 is MDHEN, CDR2 SYDVKM, per germline. This CDR3 contains 14 residues.

The rearrangement uses TRBV11-3 and TRBJ2-1; TRBD1 matches 7 bases. The CDR3 length is 12 residues. In germline, CDR1 is SGHNT, CDR2 YENEEA. The junction had 3 bases not matched to a gene; V was cut back by 4 bases and J by 9 bases. The CDR3 here is CASSSQGFEQFF. The CDR3 DNA follows: TGTGCCAGCAGCTCACAGGGGTTTGAGCAGTTCTTC.

This clone has a handful of counts. The CDR3: CAWSGLRLAGEGNEQFF. CDR3 DNA sequence: TGTGCCTGGAGTGGCCTTAGACTAGCGGGAGAGGGTAATGAGCAGTTCTTC. J is TRBJ2-1 and V is TRBV30; 12 bases align to TRBD2. The germline gives CDR1 GTSNPN, CDR2 SVGIG (reference sequence). V trimming: 1 base; J trimming: 7 bases; junction bases outside the gene matches: 11. The CDR3 is made up of 17 amino acids.

This clone has just one count. The V and J genes are TRBV6-6 and TRBJ2-7; the D is unclear. The length of the CDR3 is 12 residues. The V gene lost 4 bases and the J gene lost 3 bases, with 7 bases spanning the gap. Germline V gives CDR1 MNHNY, CDR2 SVGAGI (reference sequence). CDR3 sequence: CASSSSGYEQYF. CDR3 in DNA: TGTGCCAGCAGTTCGTCGGGCTACGAGCAGTACTTC.

The chain joins TRBV18 to TRBJ2-7; 7 nucleotides align to TRBD1. The CDR3 has 12 residues. Germline assignment: CDR1 KGHSH and CDR2 LQKENI. Trimming took 8 bases from V and 5 from J; bases not matched to a gene: 6. CDR3 sequence reads: CASPPTGNEQYF. The CDR3 DNA sequence: TGTGCCAGCCCTCCGACAGGGAACGAGCAGTACTTC.

The CDR3 reads CASSLGQGIYGYTF. The CDR3 region has the DNA TGTGCCAGCAGCTTGGGACAGGGTATATATGGCTACACCTTC. V is TRBV5-6 and J is TRBJ1-2; 7 bases map to TRBD1. CDR3 length: 14 residues. V was pared by 0 bases and J by 5 bases, with 4 bases of the junction left unmatched. Germline V gives CDR1 SGHDT, CDR2 YYEEEE. The variable domain in full, completed from reference TRBV5-6 and TRBJ1-2, reads DAGVTQSPTHLIKTRGQQVTLRCSPKSGHDTVSWYQQALGQGPQFIFQYYEEEERQRGNFPDRFSGHQFPNYSSELNVNALLLGDSALYLCASSLGQGIYGYTFGSGTRLTVV.

The chain links TRBV15 to TRBJ1-4; D is ambiguous. Trimming stripped 0 bases from V and 4 bases from J, with 9 bases between. The CDR3 length is 15 residues. CDR1 LNHNV and CDR2 YYDKDF come from the germline V gene (reference sequence). CDR3 DNA: TGTGCCACCAGCAGAGATTTTGCGAGTAATGAAAAACTGTTTTTT. As protein: CATSRDFASNEKLFF.

This clone has more than one count but fewer than ten. The gene calls are TRBV2 and TRBJ1-1, with 8 positions matching TRBD1. This CDR3 comprises 15 residues. The V gene's germline CDR1 is SNHLY and CDR2 FYNNEI. V gave up 3 bases and J gave up 7 bases; unmatched junction bases: 10. The CDR3 nucleotides read TGTGCCAGCAGTGATGGCAGGGGGCGAGGAATTGAAGCTTTCTTT. Translation: CASSDGRGRGIEAFF.

In its sample, this clone was seen a few times. The J gene is TRBJ2-3, the V gene TRBV7-2; the match to TRBD2 covers 7 bases. The CDR3 covers 12 residues. Germline V gene sequence: CDR1 SGHTA, CDR2 FQGNSA. With 3 bases clipped from V and 6 bases from J, the junction kept 0 bases outside the gene matches. The CDR3, as DNA: TGTGCCAGCAGCTTCGGGGGGGATACGCAGTATTTT. Protein product: CASSFGGDTQYF.

In the case of this clone: At one end, the junction sequence differs from germline, possibly due to a read error. The chain has TRBV7-9 and TRBJ2-7; 12 nucleotides align to TRBD2. Looked up from germline, CDR1 is SEHNR and CDR2 is FQNEAQ (reference sequence). The CDR3 is 16 residues long. The CDR3: CSSSTRLAGDFYEQYF. The CDR3 DNA sequence: TGTTCCAGCAGCACCCGACTAGCGGGAGATTTTTACGAGCAGTACTTC.

On this clone itself: The junction does not match germline at one end; this may be a read error. The CDR3 DNA sequence: TGCGCCAGCAGCCAAGATAGGACAGGGTCGTTC. Amino acid sequence: CASSQDRTGSF. The V gene is TRBV4-3, the J gene TRBJ2-7; TRBD1 agrees at 8 bases. The CDR3 sequence is 11 residues long. Germline CDR1 LGHNA, CDR2 YSLEER.

The chain links TRBV9 to TRBJ1-2; D is unresolved. V was shortened by 0 bases and J by 1 base, with 4 bases between the two germline ends. The CDR3 has 13 residues. Germline V CDR1 and CDR2: SGDLS, YYNGEE. DNA of the CDR3: TGTGCCAGCAGCGTAGACAGTAACTATGGCTACACCTTC. Protein sequence: CASSVDSNYGYTF. Combining the CDR3 with reference TRBV9 and TRBJ1-2 gives the whole variable domain DSGVTQTPKHLITATGQRVTLRCSPRSGDLSVYWYQQSLDQGLQFLIQYYNGEERAKGNILERFSAQQFPDLHSELNLSSLELGDSALYFCASSVDSNYGYTFGSGTRLTVV.

V gene TRBV11-2 combines with J gene TRBJ2-7, with 8 nucleotides matching TRBD2. This CDR3 contains 16 residues. The V gene end was trimmed by 4 bases and the J gene end by 7 bases; junction bases not matched to a gene: 15. Per germline, CDR1 SGHAT and CDR2 FQNNGV. The CDR3 sequence: CASSSRGAGGRGEQYF. CDR3 coding DNA: TGTGCCAGCAGCTCTCGGGGGGCGGGGGGACGAGGGGAGCAGTACTTC.

This sequence joins TRBV7-2 and TRBJ2-5, with D possibly matching TRBD1 (6 bases). The CDR3 contains 14 residues. Germline CDR1 reads SGHTA; CDR2 reads FQGNSA. Trimming shortened V by 1 base and J by 1 base, and 7 bases separated the two germline ends. The CDR3 nucleotides are TGTGCCAGCAGCTTAGACAGGGTCCAAGAGACCCAGTACTTC. Translated, it gives CASSLDRVQETQYF.

The chain combines TRBV10-3 with TRBJ1-2, with a tentative D call TRBD1 (5 bases). Germline V gene data show CDR1 as ENHRY and CDR2 as SYGVKD. The CDR3 covers 14 residues. V shed 0 bases and J shed 8 bases, with 13 bases lying between them. The CDR3 nucleotides read TGTGCCATCAGTGAGTCACCGGGGGATTCAGGCTACACCTTC. This codes for CAISESPGDSGYTF.

In this sample, this clone turned up a few times. This sequence joins TRBV7-6 and TRBJ1-1, with 7 bases that match TRBD1. This CDR3 is 14 amino acids long. Germline lookup yields CDR1 SGHVS and CDR2 FNYEAQ. Germline trimming cut 5 bases from V and 4 bases from J; bases unmatched to any gene: 7. CDR3: CASSKTGTVTEAFF. The CDR3 nucleotides are TGTGCCAGCAGCAAAACCGGGACAGTCACTGAAGCTTTCTTT.

This clone was seen more than once but under ten times. The chain recombines TRBV6-4 with TRBJ1-6; TRBD1 matches 7 bases. This CDR3 is built from 15 residues. The V gene end was trimmed by 0 bases and the J gene end by 7 bases; junction bases not matched to a gene: 3. Germline CDR1 is MRHNA and CDR2 is SNTAGT. The CDR3 loop reads CASSDSEQGNSPLHF. CDR3 DNA: TGTGCCAGCAGTGACTCTGAACAGGGGAATTCACCCCTCCACTTT.

This sequence joins TRBV19 and TRBJ2-5; TRBD1 might be the D (5 bases). The V gene's germline CDR1 is LNHDA and CDR2 SQIVND (reference sequence). The CDR3 is 15 residues long. Trimming removed 5 bases at V and 2 bases at J, with 15 bases between. The CDR3 loop is CASSAHWGRQETQYF. CDR3 nucleotide sequence: TGTGCCAGTAGTGCACACTGGGGCAGACAAGAGACCCAGTACTTC.